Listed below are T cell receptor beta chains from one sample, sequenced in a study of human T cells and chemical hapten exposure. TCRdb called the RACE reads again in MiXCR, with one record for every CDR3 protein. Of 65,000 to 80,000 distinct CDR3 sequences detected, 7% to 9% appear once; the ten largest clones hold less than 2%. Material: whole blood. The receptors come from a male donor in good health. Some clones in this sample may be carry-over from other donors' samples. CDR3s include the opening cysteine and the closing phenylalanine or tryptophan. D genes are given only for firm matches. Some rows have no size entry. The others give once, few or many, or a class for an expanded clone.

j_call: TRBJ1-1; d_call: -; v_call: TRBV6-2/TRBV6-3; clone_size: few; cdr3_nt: TGTGCCAGCAGTTACCTCGGCATGAACACTGAAGCTTTCTTT; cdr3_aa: CASSYLGMNTEAFF
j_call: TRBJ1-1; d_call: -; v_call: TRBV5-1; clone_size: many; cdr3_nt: TGCGCCAGCAGCCCACACGGACAACCGGGGACTGAAGCTTTCTTT; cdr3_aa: CASSPHGQPGTEAFF
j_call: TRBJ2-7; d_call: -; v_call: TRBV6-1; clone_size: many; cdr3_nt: TGTGCCAGCAGTGAAAGACACAGGACCTACGAGCAGTACTTC; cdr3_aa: CASSERHRTYEQYF
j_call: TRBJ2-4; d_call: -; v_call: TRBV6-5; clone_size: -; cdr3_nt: TGTGCCAGCAGGACAGCTCGAAGTCTAGCCAAAAACATTCAGTACTTC; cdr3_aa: CASRTARSLAKNIQYF
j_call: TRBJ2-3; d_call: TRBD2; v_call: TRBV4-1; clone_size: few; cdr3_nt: TGCGCCAGCAGCCAAGATCCGGGACTAGCGCAAGATACGCAGTATTTT; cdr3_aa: CASSQDPGLAQDTQYF
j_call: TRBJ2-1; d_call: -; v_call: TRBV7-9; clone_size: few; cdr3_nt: TGTGCCAGCAGCCCTCGGGGGACCTACAATGAGCAGTTCTTC; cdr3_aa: CASSPRGTYNEQFF
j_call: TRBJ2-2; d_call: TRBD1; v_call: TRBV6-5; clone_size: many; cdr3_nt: TGTGCCGTTAGAGGGACAGGGGACGCCGGGGAGCTGTTTTTT; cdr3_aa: CAVRGTGDAGELFF
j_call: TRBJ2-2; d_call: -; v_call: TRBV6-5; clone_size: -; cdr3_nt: TGTGCCAGCAGTTATCCCAGGGAAAACACCGGGGAGCTGTTTTTT; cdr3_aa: CASSYPRENTGELFF
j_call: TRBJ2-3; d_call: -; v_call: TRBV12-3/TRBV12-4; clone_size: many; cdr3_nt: TGTGCCAGCATAGACAACACAGATACGCAGTATTTT; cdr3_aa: CASIDNTDTQYF
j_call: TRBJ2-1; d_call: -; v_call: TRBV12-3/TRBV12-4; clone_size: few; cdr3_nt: TGTGCCAGCAGTCCTCGTTACGGACTCCTGAGCTCCTACAATGAGCAGTTCTTC; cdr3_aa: CASSPRYGLLSSYNEQFF
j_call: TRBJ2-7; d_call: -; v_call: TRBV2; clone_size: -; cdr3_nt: TGTGCCAGCAGTGAGAGAGACTACGAGCAGTACTTC; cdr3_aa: CASSERDYEQYF
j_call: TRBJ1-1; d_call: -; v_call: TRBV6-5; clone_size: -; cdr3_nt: TGTGCCAGCAGTTACTCGAGGGGTGAGATCACTGAAGCTTTCTTT; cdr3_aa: CASSYSRGEITEAFF
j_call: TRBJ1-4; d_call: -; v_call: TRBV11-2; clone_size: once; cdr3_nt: TGTGCCAGCAGCTCCGACCACAGACCAACTGAAAAACTGTTTTTT; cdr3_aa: CASSSDHRPTEKLFF
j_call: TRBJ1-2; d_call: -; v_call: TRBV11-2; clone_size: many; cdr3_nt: TGTGCCAGCCAGGGTCAGGGACTCTATGGCTACACCTTC; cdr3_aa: CASQGQGLYGYTF
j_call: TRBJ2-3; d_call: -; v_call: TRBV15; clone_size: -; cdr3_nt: TGTGCCACCAGCAGAGATCGGGGGGCTGGCACAGATACGCAGTATTTT; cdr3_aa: CATSRDRGAGTDTQYF
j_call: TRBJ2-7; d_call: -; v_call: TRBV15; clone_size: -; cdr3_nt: TGTGCCACCAGCAGAGATGCTAGTTGGACCTACGAGCAGTACTTC; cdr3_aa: CATSRDASWTYEQYF
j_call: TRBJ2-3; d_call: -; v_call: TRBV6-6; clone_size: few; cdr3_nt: TGTGCCAGCAGTTACAGGGGGGACATAGATACGCAGTATTTT; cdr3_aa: CASSYRGDIDTQYF